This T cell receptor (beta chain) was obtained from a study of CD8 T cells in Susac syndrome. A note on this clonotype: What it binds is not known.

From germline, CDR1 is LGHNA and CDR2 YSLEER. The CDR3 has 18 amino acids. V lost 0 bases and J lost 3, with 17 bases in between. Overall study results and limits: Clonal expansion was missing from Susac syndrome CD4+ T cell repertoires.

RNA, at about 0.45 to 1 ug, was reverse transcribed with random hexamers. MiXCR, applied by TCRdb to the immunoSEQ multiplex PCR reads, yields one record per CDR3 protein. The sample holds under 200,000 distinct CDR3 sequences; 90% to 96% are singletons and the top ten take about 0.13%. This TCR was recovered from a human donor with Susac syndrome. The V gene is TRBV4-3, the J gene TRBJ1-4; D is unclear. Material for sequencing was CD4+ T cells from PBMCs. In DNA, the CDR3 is TGCGCCAGCAGCCAAGACCCAGGTCCCACTCGAGCTAATGAAAAACTGTTTTTT. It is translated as CASSQDPGPTRANEKLFF.